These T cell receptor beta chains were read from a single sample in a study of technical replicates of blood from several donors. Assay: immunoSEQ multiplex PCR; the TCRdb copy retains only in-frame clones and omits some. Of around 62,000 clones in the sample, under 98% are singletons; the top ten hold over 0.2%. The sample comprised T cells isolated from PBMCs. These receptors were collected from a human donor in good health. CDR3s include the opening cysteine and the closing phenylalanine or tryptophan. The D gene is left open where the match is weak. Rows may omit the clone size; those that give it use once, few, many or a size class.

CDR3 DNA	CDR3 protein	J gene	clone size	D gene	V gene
TGTGCCAGCAGCCGAATACAGGGGGGCCGCTACAATGAGCAGTTCTTC	CASSRIQGGRYNEQFF	TRBJ2-1	NA	TRBD1	TRBV5-4
TGTGCCAGCAGCCCGCCCGCGGGGGATGAAGCTTTCTTT	CASSPPAGDEAFF	TRBJ1-1	few	NA	TRBV5-4
TGTGCCAGCAGCCCCCGGACGGGGACCTACGAGCAGTACTTC	CASSPRTGTYEQYF	TRBJ2-7	NA	NA	TRBV7-9
TGTGCCAGCAGCGTAAGCGGGAACCCCTACGAGCAGTACTTC	CASSVSGNPYEQYF	TRBJ2-7	NA	TRBD2	TRBV9
TGTGCCAGCAGCTTAGGGAGCGGGAGGGCTACTGAGCAGTTCTTC	CASSLGSGRATEQFF	TRBJ2-1	NA	TRBD2	TRBV7-2
TGTGCCAGTAGATCGTCGTCACACAGGGCCTACAATGAGCAGTTCTTC	CASRSSSHRAYNEQFF	TRBJ2-1	NA	NA	TRBV19
TGTGCCAGCAGTTCGACAGGGAACAATCAGCCCCAGCATTTT	CASSSTGNNQPQHF	TRBJ1-5	NA	TRBD1	TRBV6-1
TGTGCCAGCAGTTTTCGACGCCAGGTCCACGAGCAGTACTTC	CASSFRRQVHEQYF	TRBJ2-7	once	NA	TRBV28
TGTGCCTGGAGTCTTGGTAGGGGTGGCACCGGGGAGCTGTTTTTT	CAWSLGRGGTGELFF	TRBJ2-2	once	NA	TRBV30
TGTGCCTGGAGCCTAGGACAGGGGTACGAGCAGTACTTC	CAWSLGQGYEQYF	TRBJ2-7	NA	TRBD1	TRBV30
TGTGCCAGCAGCTTAGGGACAGGGGACACTGAAGCTTTCTTT	CASSLGTGDTEAFF	TRBJ1-1	NA	TRBD1	TRBV7-9
TGCAGCGTTGAGCAGGGGAGCTACACCTTC	CSVEQGSYTF	TRBJ1-2	NA	NA	TRBV29-1
TGTGCCAGCAGTCCGTTTTGGGGAGGCAATCAGCCCCAGCATTTT	CASSPFWGGNQPQHF	TRBJ1-5	NA	NA	TRBV6-1
TGTGCCAGCACCAAGGGGGGGCTGACCACCGGGGAGCTGTTTTTT	CASTKGGLTTGELFF	TRBJ2-2	NA	NA	TRBV7-9
TGTGCCAGCAGCTTGGGGAGTCGCACTGAAGCTTTCTTT	CASSLGSRTEAFF	TRBJ1-1	NA	NA	TRBV5-4
TGTGCCAGCCGGACAGGGGACGGAAACACCATATATTTT	CASRTGDGNTIYF	TRBJ1-3	few	TRBD1	TRBV6-5
TGTGCCAGCAGCTTAGACGGACCTTTCCCGGGGAGCGAGCAGTACTTC	CASSLDGPFPGSEQYF	TRBJ2-7	NA	NA	TRBV7-2
TGTGCCAGCAGGAGACTAGCGGGAGTCCCTGAGCAGTTCTTC	CASRRLAGVPEQFF	TRBJ2-1	NA	TRBD2	TRBV27
TGCGCCAGCAGTGTAACTAGCGGGAAGGATGGTTGGAATGAGCAGTTCTTC	CASSVTSGKDGWNEQFF	TRBJ2-1	NA	TRBD2	TRBV10-2
TGTGCCTGGAGCGGTTATACCCCCTACGAGCAGTACTTC	CAWSGYTPYEQYF	TRBJ2-7	NA	NA	TRBV30
TGTGCCACAACGACAGGGCTTGAAGCTTTCTTT	CATTTGLEAFF	TRBJ1-1	NA	TRBD1	TRBV19
TGTGCCAGTAGTATAGAGGAGAGCAATCAGCCCCAGCATTTT	CASSIEESNQPQHF	TRBJ1-5	NA	NA	TRBV19
TGTGCCAGCTCACCACCGATGTTAAAGTTAGTTTTT	CASSPPMLKLVF	TRBJ1-4	NA	NA	TRBV18
TGCGCCAGCAGTGAGTCGAGATCGGACAGCTATGGCTACACCTTC	CASSESRSDSYGYTF	TRBJ1-2	NA	NA	TRBV10-1
TGTGCCAGCAGTTTACATCAGGGTACCACTGAAGCTTTCTTT	CASSLHQGTTEAFF	TRBJ1-1	once	NA	TRBV28
TGTGCCAGCAGCTTAGTGAAGGGAACAGGGCTGACCACTGAAGCTTTCTTT	CASSLVKGTGLTTEAFF	TRBJ1-1	NA	NA	TRBV7-6
TGTGCCAGCAGCTTGAGGACAGGGGGTGGCGAGCAGTACTTC	CASSLRTGGGEQYF	TRBJ2-7	NA	TRBD1	TRBV11-2